Listed below are T cell receptor beta chains from one sample, sequenced in a study of T cells in Graves' hyperthyroidism and ophthalmopathy. TCRdb processed the multiplex PCR reads anew with MiXCR; each CDR3 protein has one entry. This sample yields some 300,000 distinct CDR3 sequences, of which roughly 15% are seen a single time; roughly 8.2% belongs to the top ten. Sequenced: blood. The receptor set was obtained from a woman between 40 and 55 years old with Graves' hyperthyroidism. Each CDR3 is given with its conserved first and last residue. A D gene is named only where the DNA matches it firmly. Only some rows state a clone size, as once, few, many or a class for expanded clones.

J gene: TRBJ1-5; clone size: many; V gene: TRBV6-1; D gene: -; CDR3 DNA: TGTGCCAGCAGGTCCTTCCGATATAGCAATCAGCCCCAGCATTTT; CDR3 protein: CASRSFRYSNQPQHF
J gene: TRBJ1-4; clone size: -; V gene: TRBV15; D gene: -; CDR3 DNA: TGTGCCCCCCGGGACCCGAGTAATGAAAAACTGTTTTTT; CDR3 protein: CAPRDPSNEKLFF
J gene: TRBJ2-3; clone size: many; V gene: TRBV20-1; D gene: -; CDR3 DNA: TGCAGTGCTAGAGAGGGCAGGGGTGGTACAGATACGCAGTATTTT; CDR3 protein: CSAREGRGGTDTQYF
J gene: TRBJ2-7; clone size: -; V gene: TRBV28; D gene: TRBD2; CDR3 DNA: TGTGCCAGCAGGTTAGCGGGAGGTCCCTCCTACGAGCAGTACTTC; CDR3 protein: CASRLAGGPSYEQYF
J gene: TRBJ2-7; clone size: once; V gene: TRBV11-1; D gene: TRBD2; CDR3 DNA: TGTGCCAGCAGCCCCGCTACTAGCGGGGGATCCTACGAGCAGTACTTC; CDR3 protein: CASSPATSGGSYEQYF
J gene: TRBJ1-2; clone size: many; V gene: TRBV4-1; D gene: -; CDR3 DNA: TGCGCCAGCAGCCAAGGGGAGAGGGGCTATGGCTACACCTTC; CDR3 protein: CASSQGERGYGYTF
J gene: TRBJ2-2; clone size: -; V gene: TRBV5-1; D gene: -; CDR3 DNA: TGCGCCAGCAGCTTGGTAAAACGGAGGACCGGGGAGCTGTTTTTT; CDR3 protein: CASSLVKRRTGELFF
J gene: TRBJ2-7; clone size: many; V gene: TRBV28; D gene: TRBD2; CDR3 DNA: TGTGCCAGCAGTTTATCGGGGGGATTTGGTTACGAGCAGTACTTC; CDR3 protein: CASSLSGGFGYEQYF
J gene: TRBJ2-1; clone size: many; V gene: TRBV5-8; D gene: TRBD2; CDR3 DNA: TGTGCCAGCAGCTCCGGGACTAGCGTATACAATGAGCAGTTCTTC; CDR3 protein: CASSSGTSVYNEQFF
J gene: TRBJ1-2; clone size: many; V gene: TRBV6-2/TRBV6-3; D gene: TRBD1; CDR3 DNA: TGTGCCAGCAGGCCGGGGGACAGGGGGCGACCCAACTATGGCTACACCTTC; CDR3 protein: CASRPGDRGRPNYGYTF
J gene: TRBJ1-1; clone size: few; V gene: TRBV29-1; D gene: TRBD1; CDR3 DNA: TGCAGCGCGGGACAGGTTAACACTGAAGCTTTCTTT; CDR3 protein: CSAGQVNTEAFF
J gene: TRBJ2-3; clone size: many; V gene: TRBV9; D gene: -; CDR3 DNA: TGTGCCAGCAGCGTAGTAGGACAGCCAGATACGCAGTATTTT; CDR3 protein: CASSVVGQPDTQYF
J gene: TRBJ2-7; clone size: -; V gene: TRBV12-3/TRBV12-4; D gene: -; CDR3 DNA: TGTGCCAGCAGTGACGACACCGGACAGCCCTCCTACGAGCAGTACTTC; CDR3 protein: CASSDDTGQPSYEQYF
J gene: TRBJ1-1; clone size: few; V gene: TRBV3-1; D gene: -; CDR3 DNA: TGTGCCAGCAGCCTCGAAGGGGCGCGGGCTTTCTTT; CDR3 protein: CASSLEGARAFF
J gene: TRBJ1-6; clone size: few; V gene: TRBV2; D gene: -; CDR3 DNA: TGTGCCAGCAGGGGATACTCCTATAATTCACCCCTCCACTTT; CDR3 protein: CASRGYSYNSPLHF
J gene: TRBJ1-2; clone size: -; V gene: TRBV5-1; D gene: TRBD1; CDR3 DNA: TGCGCCAGCAGCCGGTCCACCGCAGGGGGCGCGATCTATGGCTACACCTTC; CDR3 protein: CASSRSTAGGAIYGYTF
J gene: TRBJ1-1; clone size: -; V gene: TRBV5-4; D gene: TRBD1; CDR3 DNA: TGTGCCAGCAGCTTGGGGGAACAGGGGGAAGCTTTCTTT; CDR3 protein: CASSLGEQGEAFF
J gene: TRBJ1-2; clone size: -; V gene: TRBV6-1; D gene: TRBD1; CDR3 DNA: TGTGCCAGCAGCCAAGCGCCCGGGACAGGGCATGGCTACACCTTC; CDR3 protein: CASSQAPGTGHGYTF
J gene: TRBJ2-7; clone size: many; V gene: TRBV3-1; D gene: -; CDR3 DNA: TGTGCCAGCAGCTATCGTGGGTCCTACGAGCAGTACTTC; CDR3 protein: CASSYRGSYEQYF
J gene: TRBJ2-2; clone size: -; V gene: TRBV27; D gene: TRBD1; CDR3 DNA: TGTGCCAGCAGTACTACCGGACAGGGCGACGGGGAGCTGTTTTTT; CDR3 protein: CASSTTGQGDGELFF